The source of this T cell receptor (beta chain) is a study of blood T cell repertoires in COVID-19. V dropped 6 bases and J dropped 1 base, with 16 bases sitting between them. The CDR3 sequence is 15 residues long. Per the germline V gene, CDR1 is SGHRS and CDR2 is YFSETQ. TCRdb's copy holds only in-frame clones and misses some; the assay was immunoSEQ multiplex PCR. The sample includes a few hundred thousand clones, 75% to 90% seen only once; the top ten take over 4.5%. The clonotype was recovered from a woman between 45 and 60 years old who had recovered from COVID-19. Input material: PBMCs or T cells enriched from blood (not recorded which). The chain is built from TRBV5-1 and TRBJ1-1, with D tentatively TRBD1 (6 bases). This CDR3 reads CASIRDIDRNTEAFF. For the CDR3, the DNA is TGCGCCAGCATACGGGACATTGATCGGAACACTGAAGCTTTCTTT.